The rows below give T cell receptor beta chains drawn from one sample of a study of cytomegalovirus exposure and HLA in healthy donors. Profiled with immunoSEQ multiplex PCR; TCRdb holds only in-frame clones, not every one. The sample carries about 210,000 clones, roughly 90% recorded once. Sequenced material: PBMCs. These receptors were collected from a boy aged 2 to 9 in good health and CMV-seronegative. Each CDR3 is given with its conserved first and last residue. Each record gives: J gene, D gene, V gene, CDR3 protein, CDR3 DNA. A D gene is named only where the DNA matches it firmly.

>TRBJ2-5|.|TRBV6-5
CASRPSHNPPETQYF
TGTGCCAGCAGGCCTAGTCATAATCCCCCGGAGACCCAGTACTTC
>TRBJ2-1|TRBD2|TRBV11-2
CASSLRSREGHSDEQFF
TGTGCCAGCAGCTTACGGTCGCGGGAGGGCCACTCGGATGAGCAGTTCTTC
>TRBJ1-2|.|TRBV27
CASSPGGGSAGYTF
TGTGCCAGCAGTCCCGGTGGGGGCTCTGCGGGCTACACCTTC
>TRBJ2-6|.|TRBV5-1
CASSLVPQGPGANVLTF
TGCGCCAGCAGCTTGGTCCCACAGGGCCCTGGGGCCAACGTCCTGACTTTC
>TRBJ2-3|.|TRBV9
CASSERITKPDTQYF
TGTGCCAGCAGCGAGCGGATCACTAAACCAGATACGCAGTATTTT
>TRBJ1-2|.|TRBV9
CASSPHQGPGYGYTF
TGTGCCAGCAGCCCACATCAGGGTCCCGGCTATGGCTACACCTTC
>TRBJ2-7|TRBD1|TRBV7-6
CASSSTTGTAAEQYF
TGTGCCAGCAGCTCCACTACCGGGACAGCGGCCGAGCAGTACTTC
>TRBJ1-5|.|TRBV28
CASSFPLGQRQPQHF
TGTGCCAGCAGTTTTCCGTTGGGACAACGCCAGCCCCAGCATTTT
>TRBJ2-6|TRBD2|TRBV5-1
CASSKRQMTSGPSGANVLTF
TGCGCCAGCAGCAAACGCCAAATGACTAGCGGGCCCTCTGGGGCCAACGTCCTGACTTTC
>TRBJ2-3|.|TRBV28
CASREGAPPDTQYF
TGTGCCAGCAGAGAAGGGGCTCCCCCAGATACGCAGTATTTT
>TRBJ1-5|TRBD1|TRBV19
CASSHSTGTHQPQHF
TGTGCCAGTAGTCACTCGACAGGGACCCATCAGCCCCAGCATTTT
>TRBJ2-7|.|TRBV5-6
CASSLREWAYEQYF
TGTGCCAGCAGCTTGAGGGAGTGGGCCTACGAGCAGTACTTC
>TRBJ2-7|TRBD2|TRBV2
CASSGHSGGLAFEQYF
TGTGCCAGCAGTGGGCACTCCGGGGGACTAGCTTTCGAGCAGTACTTC
>TRBJ2-7|.|TRBV29-1
CSVEDLAGGTYEQYF
TGCAGCGTTGAAGATCTGGCGGGTGGAACCTACGAGCAGTACTTC
>TRBJ2-5|.|TRBV28
CASREPGGTQYF
TGTGCCAGCAGGGAGCCCGGAGGGACCCAGTACTTC